Below, 11 T cell receptor beta chains from the same sample are listed, as sequenced in a study of blood T cells in healthy people across ages. PCR was performed a second time for roughly 7 to 11 cycles using a sample-barcoded 5' primer and a J-beta primer mix. MiXCR, run by TCRdb on the 5' RACE reads, gives a single entry per CDR3 protein. The table shows about 680,000 distinct CDR3 sequences, with more than 40% occurring only once. The sequenced sample was blood. Receptor source: a woman aged 55 to 70 in good health.

This clonotype was seen only a few times. V gene TRBV12-3 or TRBV12-4 combines with J gene TRBJ2-5, with TRBD1 matching 10 bases. With V trimmed by 6 bases and J by 4 bases, 11 bases remained unmatched. This CDR3 comprises 16 residues. Here the CDR3 DNA reads TGTGCCAGCAGCGGGACAGGGGTAAACATACGAGAGACCCAGTACTTC. Amino acid sequence: CASSGTGVNIRETQYF.

A word on this clonotype: A much bigger clone sits one base away, suggesting this may be a read error. The chain has TRBV20-1 and TRBJ1-1; D is ambiguous. Germline V gene lookup returns CDR1 DFQATT and CDR2 SNEGSKA (reference sequence). Trimming removed 0 bases at V and 2 bases at J, with 16 bases between. The CDR3 length is 16 residues. CDR3 residues: CSARDGGKTINTEAFF. The DNA of the CDR3 is TGCAGTGCTAGAGATGGCGGCAAGACCATAAACACTGAAGCTTTCTTT.

This clonotype was detected once. Sequence at one end of the junction differs from germline and may be a read error. This sequence joins TRBV7-6 and TRBJ1-6; D is unclear. CDR1 is SGHVS and CDR2 is FNYEAQ in the germline V gene. This CDR3 has 13 residues. Written as DNA, the CDR3 is TGCGCCAGCAGCTTAGATGGGGATTCACCCCTCCACTTT. Translated, it gives CASSLDGDSPLHF. The full variable domain, completed using reference TRBV7-6 and TRBJ1-6, is GAGVSQSPRYKVTKRGQDVALRCDPISGHVSLYWYRQALGQGPEFLTYFNYEAQQDKSGLPNDRFSAERPEGSISTLTIQRTEQRDSAMYRCASSLDGDSPLHFGNGTRLTVT.

The chain joins TRBV7-2 to TRBJ1-2; no definite D call. Trimming shortened V by 4 bases and J by 10 bases, and 10 bases separated the two germline ends. Germline CDR1 SGHTA, CDR2 FQGNSA. CDR3 length: 11 residues. The CDR3 loop is CASSSPHDYTF. CDR3 sequence (DNA): TGTGCCAGCAGCTCCCCCCACGACTACACCTTC. The full variable domain, completed using reference TRBV7-2 and TRBJ1-2, is GAGVSQSPSNKVTEKGKDVELRCDPISGHTALYWYRQSLGQGLEFLIYFQGNSAPDKSGLPSDRFSAERTGGSVSTLTIQRTQQEDSAVYLCASSSPHDYTFGSGTRLTVV.

A few counts support this clonotype. The chain carries TRBV29-1 and TRBJ2-3, with D maybe TRBD1 (6 bases). The germline V and J ends were trimmed by 5 bases and 1 base, with 10 bases remaining between them. Germline CDR1 SQVTM, CDR2 ANQGSEA. This CDR3 contains 13 residues. The chain's CDR3 is CSVRRGGTDTQYF. The DNA of the CDR3 is TGCAGCGTTCGCAGGGGTGGCACAGATACGCAGTATTTT.

V is TRBV2 and J is TRBJ1-2; no clear D. Germline loops: CDR1 SNHLY, CDR2 FYNNEI. The CDR3 length is 16 residues. The V and J ends lost 2 bases and 2 bases respectively, with 15 bases between them. The DNA of the CDR3 is TGTGCCAGCAGTGAAAGACCGGGCGACTCGAACTATGGCTACACCTTC. It encodes CASSERPGDSNYGYTF.

This clonotype was observed a few times. The V call is TRBV7-6, the J call TRBJ2-1; 7 nucleotides align to TRBD1. There are 14 residues in the CDR3. Unmatched junction bases numbered 7, after V lost 5 bases and J lost 6 bases. Germline V gene lookup returns CDR1 SGHVS and CDR2 FNYEAQ. The CDR3 is CASSRPGTVNEQFF. The CDR3 DNA reads TGTGCCAGCAGCCGTCCCGGGACAGTCAATGAGCAGTTCTTC.

This clonotype has only a few counts. The chain links TRBV20-1 to TRBJ1-2; maybe TRBD1 (6 bases). CDR1 is DFQATT, CDR2 SNEGSKA, per germline (reference sequence). V lost 5 bases, J lost 13 bases, and 11 bases lay in between. The length of the CDR3 is 9 residues. CDR3 nucleotide sequence: TGCAGTGCTTCCCAGACAGGCACCTTC. Translation gives CSASQTGTF.

CDR3 amino acids: CASSRPGTYYEQFF. The CDR3 coding sequence is TGTGCCAGCAGCCGACCCGGGACCTACTACGAGCAGTTCTTC. This chain uses TRBV6-2 or TRBV6-3 with TRBJ2-1; D may be TRBD1 or TRBD2 (5 bases each). The CDR3 runs 14 residues. V was shortened by 6 bases and J by 10 bases, with 19 bases between the two germline ends. Germline CDR1 and CDR2: MNHEY and SVGEGT.

This clonotype occurred a few times. V and J are TRBV12-3 or TRBV12-4 and TRBJ2-1; possible D gene TRBD2, 5 bases. The CDR3 totals 18 residues. Deletions cut 9 bases from V and 7 bases from J, with 31 bases between. CDR3 in amino acids: CASQSKKPGRQGWNEQFF. The CDR3 nucleotides read TGTGCCAGTCAATCGAAAAAACCTGGGAGACAAGGGTGGAATGAGCAGTTCTTC.

The genes are TRBV28 and TRBJ2-1; TRBD2 matches 11 bases. The CDR3 sequence is 14 residues long. Germline-derived CDR1 and CDR2 are MDHEN and SYDVKM. Trimming removed 7 bases from V and 9 bases from J; junction bases left unmatched: 8. CDR3 protein: CASKQLAGVIEQFF. In DNA, the CDR3 is TGTGCCAGCAAACAACTAGCGGGAGTAATTGAGCAGTTCTTC.